The rows below give T cell receptor beta chains drawn from one sample of a study of type 1 regulatory T cells. These TCRs' antigens remain unknown. TCRdb independently ran MiXCR on the reads; one entry per CDR3 protein. The sample consists of 55,000 to 65,000 distinct CDR3 sequences, approximately 60% of them appearing once. Sample: cultured non-Tr1 T cells, either the whole culture or a sorted T cell fraction (not recorded which). The receptor set was obtained from a human donor in good health. Each CDR3 is given with its conserved first and last residue. A D gene is named only where the DNA matches it firmly. Clone size is shown for a subset of rows, as once, few, many or a class of expanded clone.

TGTGCCAGCAGTTACGAGGTCCTAGCGGGAGGAGGGAATGAGCAGTTCTTC	CASSYEVLAGGGNEQFF	.	TRBV6-2/TRBV6-3	TRBJ2-1	TRBD2
TGTGCCAGCAGCGCCATCGGACTAGAATCGGCAGATACGCAGTATTTT	CASSAIGLESADTQYF	.	TRBV3-1	TRBJ2-3	TRBD2
TGCGCCAGCAGCCGTTCCTTCACAGGGAACACTGAAGCTTTCTTT	CASSRSFTGNTEAFF	.	TRBV4-1	TRBJ1-1	.
TGTGCCACCAGCAGACCCACAAGGGAGACAGAAGCTTTCTTT	CATSRPTRETEAFF	once	TRBV15	TRBJ1-1	.
TGCAGTGCTCCCAGAGGACAGGGCCGTGAAGCTTTCTTT	CSAPRGQGREAFF	.	TRBV20-1	TRBJ1-1	TRBD1
TGTGCCAGCAGCGTTGCTAGCGGTCGAACCTACGAGCAGTACTTC	CASSVASGRTYEQYF	.	TRBV9	TRBJ2-7	TRBD2
TGTGCCAGCAGTTTTAGAGCGGGAGGGCCGGGGGAGCAGTTCTTC	CASSFRAGGPGEQFF	few	TRBV12-3/TRBV12-4	TRBJ2-1	TRBD2
TGCAGTGCTCCGCAGGGTCCGAACACTGAAGCTTTCTTT	CSAPQGPNTEAFF	few	TRBV20-1	TRBJ1-1	.
TGTGCCAGCAGCCCCGACAGGGCCCCGGCCCAGCATTTT	CASSPDRAPAQHF	.	TRBV12-3/TRBV12-4	TRBJ1-5	TRBD1
TGTGCCAGCAGAAGACAGGGTAGCTCCTACGAGCAGTACTTC	CASRRQGSSYEQYF	.	TRBV7-9	TRBJ2-7	TRBD1
TGTGCCAGCAGCGTAGCCCTCCCCACATTGAACACTGAAGCTTTCTTT	CASSVALPTLNTEAFF	many	TRBV9	TRBJ1-1	.
TGCAGTGCTAGAGCCATAACCCCCTCGGGGCCCGAGCAGTACTTC	CSARAITPSGPEQYF	few	TRBV20-1	TRBJ2-7	.
TGTGCCAGCAGCCCCCAGGGCGGGGCGAACACCGGGGAGCTGTTTTTT	CASSPQGGANTGELFF	.	TRBV5-4	TRBJ2-2	.
TGTGCCAGCAGCCTCCCTGGGGGTACCACCTACGAGCAGTACTTC	CASSLPGGTTYEQYF	.	TRBV11-2	TRBJ2-7	.
TGTGCCAGCAGCGGCAGGGGTCACCTTAGCACAGATACGCAGTATTTT	CASSGRGHLSTDTQYF	few	TRBV11-2	TRBJ2-3	.
TGCGCCAGCAGCCTCCAGGGCTCGCAGTACTTC	CASSLQGSQYF	.	TRBV5-1	TRBJ2-7	.
TGTGCCAGCAAGTCCTTGCTCCGGGAGACTAGGGACAATGAGCAGTTCTTC	CASKSLLRETRDNEQFF	few	TRBV27	TRBJ2-1	.
TGCAGTGCTCCTTGGGCGAGCGGGAAGGAGCAGTACTTC	CSAPWASGKEQYF	few	TRBV20-1	TRBJ2-7	TRBD2
TGTGCCAGTAGCACAGAGAACACCGGGGAGCTGTTTTTT	CASSTENTGELFF	.	TRBV19	TRBJ2-2	.
TGTGCCAGCAGCCCTAGGTCCTCCTACGAGCAGTACTTC	CASSPRSSYEQYF	.	TRBV3-1	TRBJ2-7	.
TGTGCCAGCAGTTACTCGAGTGGGACAGGAGGCACAGATACGCAGTATTTT	CASSYSSGTGGTDTQYF	.	TRBV6-5	TRBJ2-3	TRBD1
TGTGCCAGCAGCGCTACAGGGGTGTTTACCTTC	CASSATGVFTF	few	TRBV3-1	TRBJ1-2	TRBD1
TGTGCCAGTAAAGCTCTTCCTAGCACAGATACGCAGTATTTT	CASKALPSTDTQYF	.	TRBV6-1	TRBJ2-3	.
TGTGCCACGTCGCAGGGTATCGGGGAGACCCAGTACTTC	CATSQGIGETQYF	.	TRBV28	TRBJ2-5	.
TGCAGTGCTAGAGATTATGCTAGCGGATACGAGCAGTACTTC	CSARDYASGYEQYF	few	TRBV20-1	TRBJ2-7	TRBD2
TGCGCCAGCACAGAGGGGGCGACTGGGGCCAACGTCCTGACTTTC	CASTEGATGANVLTF	.	TRBV5-1	TRBJ2-6	TRBD1
TGTGCCAGCAGCCAAGATAGGGGGTCCTATGGCTACACCTTC	CASSQDRGSYGYTF	once	TRBV3-1	TRBJ1-2	.
TGTGCCAGCAGTTCCCCTTATAGCAATCAGCCCCAGCATTTT	CASSSPYSNQPQHF	.	TRBV6-6	TRBJ1-5	.
TGTGCCAGCAGTTTGGATGGGAGGAGTACTGAAGCTTTCTTT	CASSLDGRSTEAFF	.	TRBV27	TRBJ1-1	.
TGCAGCGCCTTGCAAACTACCGGGGAGCTGTTTTTT	CSALQTTGELFF	.	TRBV29-1	TRBJ2-2	.
TGTGCCAGCAGCAAAATAGTCGAGCGGACCATATATTTT	CASSKIVERTIYF	.	TRBV3-1	TRBJ1-3	.
TGTGCCAGCAGCCGACAGACTAGTAACCAAGAGACCCAGTACTTC	CASSRQTSNQETQYF	.	TRBV11-2	TRBJ2-5	.
TGTGCCAGCAGCCATGCTCGACTAGCGGGAGGATCAGATACGCAGTATTTT	CASSHARLAGGSDTQYF	few	TRBV4-2	TRBJ2-3	TRBD2
TGTGCCAGCAGCTTAAAGCACGAGCAGTACTTC	CASSLKHEQYF	.	TRBV7-2	TRBJ2-7	.
TGTGCCAGCTCACTGGACAGGGACAACACCGGGGAGCTGTTTTTT	CASSLDRDNTGELFF	few	TRBV28	TRBJ2-2	TRBD1
TGCAGTGCTAACAAGCCGGGACTACCTGTCACCAATGAGCAGTTCTTC	CSANKPGLPVTNEQFF	.	TRBV20-1	TRBJ2-1	TRBD2
TGTGCCAGCAGCTTAGTACTCCCGACAGGTAACTACGAGCAGTACTTC	CASSLVLPTGNYEQYF	.	TRBV7-8	TRBJ2-7	.
TGTGCCAGCAGTTTATTGGGGGTGACCGGGGAGCTGTTTTTT	CASSLLGVTGELFF	few	TRBV27	TRBJ2-2	.
TGCAGTGCTAGAGAGGCCAGAAACACCGGGGAGCTGTTTTTT	CSAREARNTGELFF	.	TRBV20-1	TRBJ2-2	.
TGTGCCACCAGTTTGTCCGGGACGAATGAAAAACTGTTTTTT	CATSLSGTNEKLFF	few	TRBV24-1	TRBJ1-4	.
TGTGCCAGCAGCGTAGTTACAGACCCCGGGGAGCTGTTTTTT	CASSVVTDPGELFF	.	TRBV9	TRBJ2-2	.
TGTGCCATCAGTGGGGGACAGGGTAAGGGTCCGGGTCAGCCCCAGCATTTT	CAISGGQGKGPGQPQHF	.	TRBV10-3	TRBJ1-5	TRBD1
TGTGCCATCAGAGAGTACGGGACAGGGAACACTGAAGCTTTCTTT	CAIREYGTGNTEAFF	.	TRBV10-3	TRBJ1-1	TRBD1
TGCGCCAGCAGCCAAGAACCGGGGGCGATGAATGGCTACACCTTC	CASSQEPGAMNGYTF	.	TRBV4-1	TRBJ1-2	.
TGTGCCAGCAGTTACTCGAGTAGCAACGAGCAGTACTTC	CASSYSSSNEQYF	.	TRBV6-2/TRBV6-3	TRBJ2-7	.
TGTGCCAGCTCACCAGAGTACCCACCGGGGGAGACCCAGTACTTC	CASSPEYPPGETQYF	few	TRBV18	TRBJ2-5	.